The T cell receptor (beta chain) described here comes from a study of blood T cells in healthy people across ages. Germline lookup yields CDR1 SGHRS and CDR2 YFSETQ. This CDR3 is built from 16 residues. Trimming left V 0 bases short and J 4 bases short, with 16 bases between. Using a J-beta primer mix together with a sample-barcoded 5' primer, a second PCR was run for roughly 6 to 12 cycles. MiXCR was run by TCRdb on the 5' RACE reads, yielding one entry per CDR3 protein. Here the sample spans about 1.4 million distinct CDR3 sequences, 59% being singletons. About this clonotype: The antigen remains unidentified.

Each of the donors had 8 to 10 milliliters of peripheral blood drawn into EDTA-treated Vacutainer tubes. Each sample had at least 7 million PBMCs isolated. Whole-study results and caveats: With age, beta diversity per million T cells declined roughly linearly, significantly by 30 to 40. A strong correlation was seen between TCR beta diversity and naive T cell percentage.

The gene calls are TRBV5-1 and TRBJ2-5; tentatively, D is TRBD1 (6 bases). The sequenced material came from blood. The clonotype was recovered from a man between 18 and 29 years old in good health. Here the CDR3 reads CASSLDQTGLRETQYF. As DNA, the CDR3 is TGCGCCAGCAGCTTGGACCAGACAGGACTTAGAGAGACCCAGTACTTC.